The source of this T cell receptor (beta chain) is a study of T cell responses to AZD1222 COVID-19 vaccine (dated by TCRdb to the early 2020s). Regarding the complete study: TCR sequencing covered more than 230 trial participants: 200 to 210 given two doses of AZD1222 and 26 given two doses of MenACWY control vaccine. Trial participants were enrolled by age into subgroups of 18-55, 56-69 and 70-plus years, and around 150, 28 and 57 TCR-sequenced participants, respectively, were included in these subgroups. Study-wide conclusions, independent of this receptor: Spike-specific TCR breadth and depth rose significantly after two AZD1222 doses compared with day 0 and with MenACWY recipients. Participants were mostly white British and included more females than males, and it was suggested by the authors that clonal diversity may have been underestimated. The vaccine-associated CD4 TCRs covered the entire spike protein, and the dominant responses fell in regions 160-218 and 743-854. In the small 56-69-year group, the increase in depth fell short of significance, most likely because of low power. No day 14 peak-response samples were available, so repertoires were characterized only after the peak T cell response. Epitopes outside the regions mutated in the B.1.351 and B.1.1.7 variants were reportedly recognized by nearly half of the unique spike-specific TCRs. Conclusions about previously exposed vaccinees were limited because only six AZD1222 recipients were SARS-CoV-2 seropositive at baseline.

The CDR3 regions of human TCRbeta chains were analyzed by immunosequencing. In the original analysis: Repertoire TCRs were checked for matches against a reference library of SARS-CoV-2-specific TCRs that had been generated using the MIRA antigen-specificity platform. Breadth meant the fraction of unique TCRs that were SARS-CoV-2-associated, whereas depth meant the fraction of total T cells that were SARS-CoV-2-associated. Each spike-specific TCR was assigned to its reactive spike region and to a CD4 or CD8 class using the MIRA data. Log10-transformed breadth and depth values were compared by one-way ANOVA with Sidak's multiple comparisons tests. TCRdb took over this immuneACCESS table, retaining in-frame rearrangements with V and J assigned. Such tables are incomplete; in checked studies, under half of the missing clones stem from an unresolved V gene, and the remainder is unexplained. That table is the source of V, J and clone size, and D and trimming were worked out from the DNA. The sample table records about 48,000 clones; approximately 91% of these occur just once. The ten largest clonotypes hold approximately 5.3% of the sample.

With regard to this clone: Its antigen specificity is not known. Qualities for individual bases were not recorded, and no much larger clone is one base off.

The label giving this sample's time point can be read as: about 28 days (+/-7) after the second vaccine dose. AZD1222 recipients given second doses at about 4 weeks or at about 12 weeks were pooled, since spike-specific TCR depth and breadth were not found to differ between the two schedules. Vaccinee samples were obtained from the UK trials COV001 and COV002, which included a single-blind randomized controlled phase 2/3 trial of AZD1222 (ChAdOx1 nCoV-19) in healthy adults. For TCRbeta chain sequencing, PBMC samples from trial participants were taken at day 0 and at day 28 after the second dose. The CDR3 has 15 amino acids, counting the end cysteine and phenylalanine. CDR3 DNA is the only sequence kept; it has 45 bases, read in frame from the first base. V is trimmed back by 0 bases and J by 4 bases, and the junction contains 3 bases that no gene match accounts for. Taken from the germline V gene, the CDR1 and CDR2 loops are SGHNT and YENEEA.

Specimen: peripheral blood, collected 28 days after the second AZD1222 dose. This receptor chain uses TRBV11-3 and TRBJ2-5, and TRBD1 matches 9 of the central bases. The receptor's source is an adult who received the AZD1222 COVID-19 vaccine. The DNA sequence reads TGTGCCAGCAGCTTAGATGGGACAGGGCGAGAGACCCAGTACTTC. It codes for CASSLDGTGRETQYF.